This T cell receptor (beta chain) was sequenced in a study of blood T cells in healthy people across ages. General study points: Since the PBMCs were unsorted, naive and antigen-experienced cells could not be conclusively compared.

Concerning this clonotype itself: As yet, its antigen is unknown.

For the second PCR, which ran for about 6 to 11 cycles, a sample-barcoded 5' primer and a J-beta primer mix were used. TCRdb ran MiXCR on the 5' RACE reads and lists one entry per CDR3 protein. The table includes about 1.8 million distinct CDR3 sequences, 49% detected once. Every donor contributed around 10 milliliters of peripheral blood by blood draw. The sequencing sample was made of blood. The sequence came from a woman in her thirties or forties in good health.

Written as DNA, the CDR3 is TGTGCCAGCAGCACCGGGACTAGCGGGTCCACAGATACGCAGTATTTT. Translation gives CASSTGTSGSTDTQYF. The J gene is TRBJ2-3, the V gene TRBV7-9, with 12 bases identical to TRBD2. V shed 5 bases, J shed 2 bases, and the junction held 5 bases outside the gene matches. CDR3 length: 16 amino acids. Germline values: CDR1 SEHNR, CDR2 FQNEAQ (reference sequence).